This entry lists 20 T cell receptor beta chains sequenced from one sample in a study of human T cells and chemical hapten exposure. MiXCR, applied by TCRdb to the RACE reads, yields one record per CDR3 protein. The table includes around 250,000 distinct CDR3 sequences, about 9.4% detected once. Time point indicated: pre-sensitization, week 0. Documented treatment: therapeutic diphenylcyclopropenone sensitization with weekly scalp DPC. The source was whole blood, collected in connection with sensitization to the hapten diphenylcyclopropenone (DPC). The source of these receptors is a woman in her thirties or forties with alopecia areata. Some clones in this sample may be carry-over from other donors' samples.

The rearrangement joins TRBV18 to TRBJ1-1; perhaps TRBD1 as D (5 bases). The length of the CDR3 is 14 residues. Germline CDR1 and CDR2: KGHSH and LQKENI. Trimming took 0 bases from V and 7 from J, leaving 12 bases between them. This CDR3 is CASSPPAGGGEAFF. CDR3 sequence (DNA): TGTGCCAGCTCACCACCAGCCGGGGGTGGTGAAGCTTTCTTT.

This clonotype was seen at least ten times. This chain links TRBV4-1 with TRBJ1-2; 9 nucleotides line up with TRBD1. The CDR3 length is 16 residues. Per the germline V gene, CDR1 is MGHRA and CDR2 is YSYEKL. With 4 bases clipped from V and 7 bases from J, the junction kept 13 bases outside the gene matches. CDR3 coding DNA: TGCGCCAGCAGCCTGCTTATAGGGGACAGGGTTCGTGGCTACACCTTC. Translated: CASSLLIGDRVRGYTF.

This chain connects TRBV2 to TRBJ2-4; possible D gene TRBD2, 5 bases. This CDR3 contains 16 residues. In germline, CDR1 is SNHLY, CDR2 FYNNEI. V lost 3 bases and J 10 bases, leaving 22 bases between the germline ends. CDR3 nucleotide sequence: TGTGCCAGCAGTGAGACATCGACTACTACCCGGGGAATTCAGTACTTC. This gives the protein CASSETSTTTRGIQYF.

This clonotype was counted many times. The chain uses TRBV12-3 or TRBV12-4 and TRBJ1-5; possible D gene TRBD1, 5 bases. CDR3 length equals 12 residues. Trimming cost V 6 bases and J 5 bases, with 8 bases left between them. The chain's CDR3 is CASSQGDQPQHF. In nucleotides, the CDR3 is TGTGCCAGCAGCCAGGGCGATCAGCCCCAGCATTTT.

This clonotype was detected only a few times. This chain links TRBV7-9 with TRBJ1-6; TRBD1 agrees at 7 bases. The germline V gene has CDR1 SEHNR and CDR2 FQNEAQ (reference sequence). The length of the CDR3 is 15 residues. V gave up 5 bases and J gave up 7 bases; unmatched junction bases: 8. For the CDR3, the DNA is TGTGCCAGCAGCCTCCGACAGGGAGAAAATTCACCCCTCCACTTT. Amino acids: CASSLRQGENSPLHF.

This clonotype has just a few counts. The rearrangement links TRBV6-5 to TRBJ2-1; 8 nucleotides match TRBD2. Germline lookup yields CDR1 MNHEY and CDR2 SVGAGI. This CDR3 region has 15 residues. Losses at the gene ends were 0 bases for V and 6 bases for J; bases not matched to a gene: 4. CDR3 DNA: TGTGCCAGCAGTTACTCGCTGGGACTAGTCAATGAGCAGTTCTTC. Translation gives CASSYSLGLVNEQFF.

This chain connects TRBV6-4 to TRBJ1-4, with D possibly matching TRBD1 (5 bases). Germline CDR1 and CDR2: MRHNA and SNTAGT. V gave up 4 bases and J gave up 6 bases, with 18 bases separating them. The CDR3 consists of 16 residues. This CDR3 reads CASSVRRGKRDEKLFF. In DNA, the CDR3 is TGTGCCAGCAGTGTTCGCCGGGGCAAACGGGATGAAAAACTGTTTTTT.

This clonotype was observed many times. V gene TRBV6-1 combines with J gene TRBJ1-5, with D perhaps TRBD1 (6 bases). Per the germline V gene, CDR1 is MNHNS and CDR2 is SASEGT. The CDR3 is 14 residues long. The ends were cut back, 2 bases at V and 5 bases at J, with 10 bases in the middle. The CDR3 loop reads CASSEQGFYQPQHF. CDR3 nucleotide sequence: TGTGCCAGCAGTGAACAGGGGTTTTATCAGCCCCAGCATTTT.

This clonotype has ten or more counts. The rearrangement links TRBV7-3 to TRBJ2-7; D possibly corresponds to TRBD2 (6 bases). Germline loops: CDR1 SGHTA, CDR2 FQGTGA. CDR3 length: 15 residues. V dropped 5 bases and J dropped 0 bases, with 14 bases sitting between them. In DNA form, the CDR3 reads TGTGCCAGCAGCCCGATGGGGGGAAGCTCCTACGAGCAGTACTTC. Residues: CASSPMGGSSYEQYF.

The rearrangement links TRBV3-1 to TRBJ2-2; 13 bases are a match to TRBD2. Germline V CDR1 and CDR2: LGHDT, YNNKEL (reference sequence). The CDR3 length is 19 residues. V lost 4 bases and J lost 2; bases outside the gene matches: 10. CDR3 in amino acids: CASSPFPGTSGVNTGELFF. The CDR3 DNA reads as TGTGCCAGCAGCCCCTTTCCCGGGACTAGCGGGGTTAACACCGGGGAGCTGTTTTTT.

The rearrangement joins TRBV2 to TRBJ2-7; the match to TRBD1 covers 10 bases. CDR3 length: 15 amino acids. CDR1 is SNHLY and CDR2 is FYNNEI in the germline V gene. V lost 7 bases to trimming and J lost 6 bases; unmatched junction nucleotides: 12. The CDR3: CASNRRVGDRGEQYF. DNA of the CDR3: TGTGCCAGCAACCGACGAGTGGGGGACAGGGGCGAGCAGTACTTC.

The V gene is TRBV3-1, the J gene TRBJ2-5, with a tentative D call TRBD2 (7 bases). Trimming took off 1 base at V and 4 bases at J, with 16 bases between the two ends. The CDR3 runs to 16 residues. From germline, CDR1 is LGHDT and CDR2 YNNKEL (reference sequence). CDR3 DNA: TGTGCCAGCAGCCAAGCGGGGGGCGGAGGGCGAGAGACCCAGTACTTC. This translates into CASSQAGGGGRETQYF.

This clonotype has ten or more counts. The chain combines TRBV20-1 with TRBJ1-4; no reliable D call. V lost 6 bases and J 6 bases, leaving 14 bases between the germline ends. The CDR3 sequence is 13 residues long. Germline V CDR1 and CDR2: DFQATT, SNEGSKA (reference sequence). CDR3 sequence (DNA): TGCAGTGCCGCTGGTCCCGGAGATGAAAAACTGTTTTTT. It is translated as CSAAGPGDEKLFF.

The chain couples TRBV12-3 or TRBV12-4 to TRBJ2-5; D not resolved. The CDR3 is 11 residues long. The V and J ends lost 4 bases and 4 bases respectively, with 4 bases between them. In DNA form, the CDR3 reads TGTGCCAGCAGTTGGCTAGAGACCCAGTACTTC. Protein sequence: CASSWLETQYF.

This chain joins TRBV12-3 or TRBV12-4 and TRBJ1-2, with 9 bases fitting TRBD1. The CDR3 covers 15 residues. V dropped 2 bases and J dropped 5; count of bases not matched to a gene: 6. The chain's CDR3 is CASSLSNRGLYGYTF. DNA for the CDR3: TGTGCCAGCAGTTTAAGTAACAGGGGGCTGTATGGCTACACCTTC.

This clonotype was seen ten or more times. The chain is built from TRBV10-3 and TRBJ1-2; no clear D gene. Germline CDR1 and CDR2: ENHRY and SYGVKD. Trimming removed 0 bases from V and 7 bases from J, with 9 bases in between. This CDR3 has 13 residues. CDR3 DNA: TGTGCCATCAGTGAGTCGGAGGGATCTGGCTACACCTTC. Translated, it gives CAISESEGSGYTF.

This clonotype was detected a few times. The CDR3 loop reads CASSKTGSTDTQYF. CDR3 DNA sequence: TGTGCCAGCAGTAAGACAGGGAGCACAGATACGCAGTATTTT. The V and J genes are TRBV6-2 or TRBV6-3 and TRBJ2-3; the match to TRBD1 covers 7 bases. Per germline, CDR1 MNHEY and CDR2 SVGEGT. The CDR3 is made up of 14 amino acids. With 5 bases clipped from V and 0 bases from J, the junction kept 2 bases outside the gene matches.

The rearrangement links TRBV3-1 to TRBJ2-1, with no clear D. The CDR3 consists of 13 residues. The ends were cut back, 1 base at V and 5 bases at J, with 6 bases in the middle. Germline values: CDR1 LGHDT, CDR2 YNNKEL (reference sequence). The CDR3 sequence: CASSQVVDNEQFF. CDR3 bases: TGTGCCAGCAGCCAAGTCGTGGACAATGAGCAGTTCTTC.

This chain links TRBV7-3 with TRBJ2-1; 7 nucleotides match TRBD1. Germline V gives CDR1 SGHTA, CDR2 FQGTGA. The junction had 8 bases not matched to a gene; V was cut back by 7 bases and J by 2 bases. The CDR3 consists of 15 residues. The CDR3 DNA follows: TGTGCCAGCACGAAAGACAGGGCACCCTACAATGAGCAGTTCTTC. Encoded protein: CASTKDRAPYNEQFF.

This clonotype has ten or more counts. The genes are TRBV2 and TRBJ2-3; 9 bases are a match to TRBD2. Per the germline V gene, CDR1 is SNHLY and CDR2 is FYNNEI. The junction had 5 bases not matched to a gene; V was cut back by 6 bases and J by 4 bases. The CDR3 covers 14 residues. The CDR3 DNA reads as TGTGCCAGCAGGGGGGGACTAGCTCCAGATACGCAGTATTTT. Its translation: CASRGGLAPDTQYF. Drawing the rest from reference TRBV2 and TRBJ2-3, the complete variable domain is EPEVTQTPSHQVTQMGQEVILRCVPISNHLYFYWYRQILGQKVEFLVSFYNNEISEKSEIFDDQFSVERPDGSNFTLKIRSTKLEDSAMYFCASRGGLAPDTQYFGPGTRLTVL.